The present T cell receptor (beta chain) was sequenced within a study of cytomegalovirus exposure and HLA in healthy donors. General study points: Based on reports, TCR beta sequences accurately predicted HLA-A and HLA-B alleles for most subjects. In a later analysis, TCR beta V- and J-gene trimming was associated with a missense DCLRE1C variant.

It was with 60 Vbeta and 13 Jbeta primers that the PCR ran. Clones were read by immunoSEQ multiplex PCR, and TCRdb kept only the in-frame ones, dropping some. The sample records under 200,000 clones, 75% to 90% being singletons. A remark on this clone: The antigen is undetermined.

J was trimmed by 4 bases and V by 0 bases; bases with no gene match: 8. Germline CDR1 SGHRS, CDR2 YFSETQ. The CDR3 loop spans 17 amino acids. The source of this sequence is a woman aged 25 to 45 in good health and CMV-seronegative. Sample: PBMCs. The gene calls are TRBV5-1 and TRBJ2-2; 8 bases align to TRBD1. The DNA for the CDR3 is TGCGCCAGCAGCTTGGCCCGGCAGGGGGCTGGCACCGGGGAGCTGTTTTTT. Amino acid sequence: CASSLARQGAGTGELFF.